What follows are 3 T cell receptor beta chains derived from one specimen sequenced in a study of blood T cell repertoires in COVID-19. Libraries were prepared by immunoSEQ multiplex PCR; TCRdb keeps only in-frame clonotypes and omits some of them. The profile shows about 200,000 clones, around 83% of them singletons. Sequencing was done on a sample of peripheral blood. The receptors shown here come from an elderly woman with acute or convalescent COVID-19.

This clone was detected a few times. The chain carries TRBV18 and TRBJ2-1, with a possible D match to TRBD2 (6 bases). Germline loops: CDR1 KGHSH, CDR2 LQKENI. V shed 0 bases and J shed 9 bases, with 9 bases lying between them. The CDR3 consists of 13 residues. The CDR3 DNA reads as TGTGCCAGCTCACCACCGAGTAGCGGTGAGCAGTTCTTC. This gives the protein CASSPPSSGEQFF. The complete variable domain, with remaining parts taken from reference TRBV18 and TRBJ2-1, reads NAGVMQNPRHLVRRRGQEARLRCSPMKGHSHVYWYRQLPEEGLKFMVYLQKENIIDESGMPKERFSAEFPKEGPSILRIQQVVRGDSAAYFCASSPPSSGEQFFGPGTRLTVL.

The CDR3 bases are TGTGCCAGTAGTAGGTCGAGGTTGGCCAATGAGCAGTTCTTC. As protein: CASSRSRLANEQFF. The chain couples TRBV19 to TRBJ2-1; D remains ambiguous. CDR1 LNHDA and CDR2 SQIVND come from the germline V gene (reference sequence). There are 14 residues in the CDR3. Trimming took off 4 bases at V and 6 bases at J, with 13 bases between the two ends.

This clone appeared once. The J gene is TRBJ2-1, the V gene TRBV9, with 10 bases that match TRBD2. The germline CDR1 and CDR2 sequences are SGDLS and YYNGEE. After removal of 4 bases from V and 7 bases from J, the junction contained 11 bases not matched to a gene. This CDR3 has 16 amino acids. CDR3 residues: CASSLKGLAPWNEQFF. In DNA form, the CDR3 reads TGTGCCAGCAGCCTAAAGGGACTAGCGCCTTGGAATGAGCAGTTCTTC.